Sequencing of this T cell receptor (beta chain) was carried out in a study of blood T cell repertoires in COVID-19. Study-wide context: Samples of COVID-19 (acute and convalescent) were obtained from the United States, Italy and Spain. PBMCs, B-cell-depleted T cells, or T cells were the source of the cDNA or gDNA that made up the material.

Trimming took 2 bases from V and 0 from J, leaving 14 bases between them. This CDR3 comprises 17 residues. From germline, CDR1 is ENHRY and CDR2 SYGVKD. Original analysis: Researchers report that nucleated cell counts were estimated from reference gene primer amplification. Sequencing was performed with immunoSEQ multiplex PCR; in TCRdb, only in-frame clones are kept and a portion is missing. The D gene and trimming were derived from the DNA, and the V and J assignments and clone size from that table. The repertoire has around 68,000 clones, around 87% of them found once; the top ten carry approximately 15%.

This TCR came from a man aged 40-49 years with COVID-19, enrolled during active disease. This chain uses TRBV10-3 with TRBJ1-5; tentative D call: TRBD1 (5 bases). Sequencing input: peripheral blood. CDR3 coding DNA: TGTGCCATCAGTGAGCTAGACAGTAGTAATAGCAATCAGCCCCAGCATTTT. This encodes CAISELDSSNSNQPQHF.